This T cell receptor beta chain was captured in a study of cytomegalovirus exposure and HLA in healthy donors. Study-wide results and caveats: Sequencing likely caused a cluster of highly shared sequence variants. Later analysis indicated greater clonal expansion among HLA-associated TCR beta chains than among equally common other chains.

The CDR3 length is 15 residues. V lost 0 bases, J lost 4 bases, and 2 bases stayed unmatched. The germline V gene has CDR1 MNHEY and CDR2 SVGAGI. The PCR had 60 Vbeta and 13 Jbeta primers. The data were produced by immunoSEQ multiplex PCR, yet TCRdb's version contains in-frame clones alone and is incomplete. In the table there are about 97,000 clones, approximately 72% of which are singletons. As to this clone: Its antigen is as yet unknown.

This clonotype was sampled from a woman aged 40-49 years in good health and CMV-seronegative. Source material: PBMCs. V is TRBV6-5 and J is TRBJ2-3, with 9 bases identical to TRBD2. In DNA form, the CDR3 reads TGTGCCAGCAGTTACTCTAGCGGGAGTGCAGATACGCAGTATTTT. Its protein is CASSYSSGSADTQYF.